In its sample, the clone carrying this T cell receptor (beta chain) was seen many times. The entry originates in a study of type 1 regulatory T cells. Across the whole study: An in vitro protocol generated T-allo10, a Tr1-enriched, alloantigen-specific CD4 T cell product.

Germline V lookup: CDR1 SGHRS, CDR2 YFSETQ. The ends were cut back, 0 bases at V and 4 bases at J, with 8 bases in the middle. There are 14 residues in the CDR3. TCRdb processed the reads anew with MiXCR; each CDR3 protein has one entry. The sample lists about 18,000 distinct CDR3 sequences, around 9.6% occurring once. The chain has TRBV5-1 and TRBJ1-5, with D tentatively TRBD1 (6 bases). The TCR originated in a human donor in good health. The sample comprised CD4+ T cells, either the whole sample or a sorted fraction (not recorded which). DNA for the CDR3: TGCGCCAGCAGCTTGGGACAGGCAAATCAGCCCCAGCATTTT. This translates into CASSLGQANQPQHF. The full variable domain, completed using reference TRBV5-1 and TRBJ1-5, is KAGVTQTPRYLIKTRGQQVTLSCSPISGHRSVSWYQQTPGQGLQFLFEYFSETQRNKGNFPGRFSGRQFSNSRSEMNVSTLELGDSALYLCASSLGQANQPQHFGDGTRLSIL.